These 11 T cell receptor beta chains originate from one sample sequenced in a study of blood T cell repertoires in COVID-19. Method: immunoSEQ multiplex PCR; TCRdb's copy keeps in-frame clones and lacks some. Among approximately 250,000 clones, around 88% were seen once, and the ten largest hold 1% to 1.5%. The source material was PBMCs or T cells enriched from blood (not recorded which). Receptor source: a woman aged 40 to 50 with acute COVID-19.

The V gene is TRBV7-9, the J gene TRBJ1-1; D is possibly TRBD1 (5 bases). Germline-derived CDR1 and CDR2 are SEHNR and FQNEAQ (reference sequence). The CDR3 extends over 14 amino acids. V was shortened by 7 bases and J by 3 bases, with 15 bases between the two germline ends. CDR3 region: CASTPGGLDTEAFF. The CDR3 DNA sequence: TGTGCCAGCACCCCTGGGGGGTTGGACACTGAAGCTTTCTTT.

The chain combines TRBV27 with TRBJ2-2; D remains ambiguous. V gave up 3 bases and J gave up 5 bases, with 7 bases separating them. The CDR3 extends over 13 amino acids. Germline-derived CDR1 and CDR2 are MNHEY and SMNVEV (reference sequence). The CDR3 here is CASSFGQTGELFF. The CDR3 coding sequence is TGTGCCAGCAGTTTTGGGCAGACCGGGGAGCTGTTTTTT.

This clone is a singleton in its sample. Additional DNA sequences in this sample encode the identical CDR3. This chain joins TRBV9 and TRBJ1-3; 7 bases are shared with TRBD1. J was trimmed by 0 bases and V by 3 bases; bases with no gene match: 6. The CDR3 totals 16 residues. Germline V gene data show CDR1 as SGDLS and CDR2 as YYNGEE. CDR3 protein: CASSADRRSSGNTIYF. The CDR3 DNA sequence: TGTGCCAGCAGCGCGGACAGGAGATCCTCTGGAAACACCATATATTTT.

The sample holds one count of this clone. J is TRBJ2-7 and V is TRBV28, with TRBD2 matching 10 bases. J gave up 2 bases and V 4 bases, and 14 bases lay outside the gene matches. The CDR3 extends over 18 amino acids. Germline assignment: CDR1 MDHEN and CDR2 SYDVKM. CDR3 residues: CASSSPVGSGGPTYEQYV. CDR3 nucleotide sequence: TGTGCCAGCAGTTCTCCCGTCGGTAGCGGGGGGCCCACCTACGAGCAGTACGTC.

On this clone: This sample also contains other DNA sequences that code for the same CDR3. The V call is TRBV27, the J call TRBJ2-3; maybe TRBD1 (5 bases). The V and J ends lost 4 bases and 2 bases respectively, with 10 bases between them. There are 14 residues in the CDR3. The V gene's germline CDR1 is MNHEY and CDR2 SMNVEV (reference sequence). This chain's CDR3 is CASSWAGSTDTQYF. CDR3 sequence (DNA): TGTGCCAGCAGTTGGGCAGGGTCCACAGATACGCAGTATTTT.

The DNA of the CDR3 is TGTGCCAGCAGCCTACTTGGTGAAGCTTTCTTT. Amino acid sequence: CASSLLGEAFF. The chain is built from TRBV6-5 and TRBJ1-1; D is unresolved. The CDR3 loop spans 11 amino acids. Between the trimmed V and J ends, which lost 6 bases and 7 bases, there was a span of 9 bases. Germline V CDR1 and CDR2: MNHEY, SVGAGI.

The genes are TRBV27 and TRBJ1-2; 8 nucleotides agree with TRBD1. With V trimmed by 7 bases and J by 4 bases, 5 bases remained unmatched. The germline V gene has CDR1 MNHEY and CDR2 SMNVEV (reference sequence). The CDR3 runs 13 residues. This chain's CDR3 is CASTGQGSYGYTF. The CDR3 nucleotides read TGTGCCAGCACCGGACAGGGTAGCTATGGCTACACCTTC.

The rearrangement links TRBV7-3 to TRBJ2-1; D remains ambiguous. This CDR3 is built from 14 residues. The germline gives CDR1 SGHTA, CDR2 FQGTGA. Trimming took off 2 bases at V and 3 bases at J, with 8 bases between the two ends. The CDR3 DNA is TGTGCCAGCAGCTTATCCCCCTACTACAATGAGCAGTTCTTC. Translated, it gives CASSLSPYYNEQFF.

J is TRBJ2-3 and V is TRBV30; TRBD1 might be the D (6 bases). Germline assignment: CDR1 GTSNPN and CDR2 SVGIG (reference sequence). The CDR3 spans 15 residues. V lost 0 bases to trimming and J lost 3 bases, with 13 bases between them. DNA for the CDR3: TGTGCCTGGAGTGTAGGCGACAGGTTTACAGATACGCAGTATTTT. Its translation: CAWSVGDRFTDTQYF.

The CDR3 spells CASSPATGAGYGYTF. The CDR3 bases are TGTGCCAGCAGTCCCGCAACAGGGGCGGGCTATGGCTACACCTTC. This rearrangement joins TRBV25-1 to TRBJ1-2; the match to TRBD1 covers 7 bases. In germline, CDR1 is MGHDK, CDR2 SYGVNS. V lost 5 bases, J lost 4 bases, and 10 bases stayed unmatched. The length of the CDR3 is 15 residues.

CDR3 DNA sequence: TGTGCCAGCAGCTTTCCCGGACAGGGGGTCGGGGAGCTGTTTTTT. Translating it yields CASSFPGQGVGELFF. The chain links TRBV7-9 to TRBJ2-2; 10 nucleotides agree with TRBD1. The CDR3 contains 15 residues. Trimming removed 3 bases from V and 7 bases from J; junction bases left unmatched: 5. Looked up from germline, CDR1 is SEHNR and CDR2 is FQNEAQ (reference sequence).